This TCR beta chain was found in a study of CD8 T cells in Susac syndrome (dated by TCRdb to between 2017 and 2020). For the study in its entirety: Of the Susac syndrome patients who were sequenced, about eight were in clinical remission while 5 or 6 had clinically active disease. At blood withdrawal, Susac syndrome patients were therapy-naive, treated with corticosteroids (with IVIg additionally given to some), or treated with IVIg alone. The study used repertoire sequencing to test whether antigen drove CD8+ T cell activation and differentiation in Susac syndrome. The clonality of the CD8+ T cell repertoire was compared across approximately twelve healthy donors, roughly 14 Susac syndrome patients and about 15 multiple sclerosis patients. Study-level results and caveats: Looking at Susac-specific public clones, the researchers identified over 15 in the total CD8+ repertoire and roughly 5 in the CD8+ TEMRA repertoire. The number of individuals in the TCR sequencing and HLA analysis was recognized as being relatively small. Clonal expansion was seen in Susac syndrome CD8+ repertoires, peaking in CD8+ TEMRA cells and being greater in clinically active patients than in remitting ones.

RNA was extracted using the RNeasy kit, and about 0.5 to 1 ug of the RNA was reverse transcribed with random hexamers. TCR beta CDR3 regions were amplified with the immunoSEQ multiplex PCR assay covering 54 Vbeta and 13 Jbeta segments. PCR amplification bias was corrected using a synthetic template baseline for primer optimization and computational correction. The source study handled its data this way. Only productive sequences were kept, with reads annotated to V, D and J genes according to IMGT and analyzed in immunoSEQ Analyzer. Clonality was calculated as one minus the Shannon entropy normalized by log2 of the number of productive unique sequences. Public and private clones were assessed among the 100 most prevalent clones of each patient and control. Clones were defined as Susac-specific if absent from the healthy and MS cohorts, from 1052 published viral clones and from other ImmuneACCESS disease sequences. TCRdb's own reprocessing of the public reads used fastp at Q25 and MiXCR and kept productive beta chains. CDR3 protein sequences are deduplicated, and each keeps its most common genes and DNA. The V and J calls shown here were made by TCRdb, not taken from the authors' results. For this sample there are 120,000 or so distinct CDR3 sequences; around 94% appear just once. The ten most abundant clones make up approximately 0.22% of the sample.

V and J lose 0 bases and 1 base, and a span of 6 bases separates them. From cysteine to phenylalanine, the CDR3 is 14 amino acids long. The retained sequence is limited to the CDR3, 42 bases, with the frame set at the first base. From the germline V gene, CDR1 is MNHEY and CDR2 is SVGEGT. High-throughput TCR beta sequencing profiled peripheral blood CD8+ and CD4+ T cells from healthy donors, Susac syndrome patients and multiple sclerosis patients. Susac syndrome patients met recently defined diagnostic criteria for definite or probable disease. Bulk CD8+ and CD4+ T cells were purified by magnetic negative isolation, while CD8+ TEMRA cells were enriched using FACS. Blood was drawn into EDTA tubes, processed within 24 hours, and PBMCs were isolated by density gradient centrifugation. PBMCs intended for TCR sequencing were cryopreserved in liquid nitrogen and were subsequently thawed in a 37 degrees C water bath. The sorted or isolated CD4+, CD8+ and CD8+ TEMRA cells had a purity of 90% or higher.

The sample holds a few counts of this clonotype. Its antigen target is currently unknown. Qualities for individual bases were not recorded, and no much larger clone is one base off. The receptor was isolated from a human donor with Susac syndrome. Sequencing used CD8+ T cells from PBMCs. The chain uses TRBV6-2 or TRBV6-3 and TRBJ1-1, with the D gene not confidently named. The nucleotides are TGTGCCAGCAGTTACTCGGCAGAGAACACTGAAGCTTTCTTT. This sequence encodes CASSYSAENTEAFF.